A single sample is the source of the 14 T cell receptor beta chains below, sequenced in a study of Ad26.COV2.S vaccination and SARS-CoV-2 variants (dated by TCRdb to 2020 to 2022). This specimen's treatment or condition label, interpreted: some 19 received Ad26.COV2.S at low or high dose, single or two shots; about five received placebo; per-sample allocation not given. For vaccine and placebo recipients, the sequenced repertoires came from samples collected on day 63 after the first injection. The library was obtained by the immunoSEQ multiplex PCR assay. TCRdb mirrors the immuneACCESS table, restricted to in-frame sequences. Some clones are absent from its copies; in checked studies, under half trace to an unresolved V gene, and the reason for the others is unknown. The sample table records some 480,000 clones; roughly nine tenths of these occur just once. The ten largest clones take up around 13% of the sample.

This sample comprised peripheral blood, obtained in a trial of Ad26.COV2.S vaccine versus placebo. The source of these receptors is a person between 18 and 65 years old who received the Ad26.COV2.S COVID-19 vaccine or a placebo.

Only one count was recorded for this clone. The V call is TRBV7-2, the J call TRBJ2-1, with 11 bases matching TRBD2. There are 16 residues in the CDR3. Germline V gene sequence: CDR1 SGHTA, CDR2 FQGNSA. V was pared by 3 bases and J by 9 bases, with 10 bases of the junction left unmatched. CDR3 bases: TGTGCCAGCAGCTTTACTCTAGCGGGAGGAATACGTGAGCAGTTCTTC. This codes for CASSFTLAGGIREQFF.

This rearrangement joins TRBV7-2 to TRBJ2-1; D is perhaps TRBD2 (7 bases). The V end lost 4 bases, the J end lost 10 bases, and 20 bases lay between the germline ends. This CDR3 has 15 amino acids. The germline gives CDR1 SGHTA, CDR2 FQGNSA. DNA of the CDR3: TGTGCCAGCAGCTCGCCGGGGAGGGGGGCGCGGGAGCAGTTCTTC. This translates into CASSSPGRGAREQFF.

This clone showed up just a few times. The rearrangement joins TRBV6-6 to TRBJ1-3; D is possibly TRBD1 (5 bases). V gave up 2 bases and J gave up 1 base, with 12 bases separating them. Germline V gene sequence: CDR1 MNHNY, CDR2 SVGAGI (reference sequence). The CDR3 runs to 16 residues. The chain's CDR3 is CASSYGARDSGNTIYF. The CDR3 DNA reads as TGTGCCAGCAGTTACGGGGCGAGGGATTCTGGAAACACCATATATTTT.

The chain is built from TRBV6-5 and TRBJ2-7, with D hard to call. Germline V gives CDR1 MNHEY, CDR2 SVGAGI. CDR3 length equals 12 residues. V was trimmed by 2 bases and J by 7 bases, leaving 9 bases between them. CDR3: CASSYPSREQYF. The CDR3 bases are TGTGCCAGCAGTTACCCTAGTCGGGAGCAGTACTTC.

The V gene is TRBV27, the J gene TRBJ1-2; no clear D. V was shortened by 4 bases and J by 8 bases, with 14 bases between the two germline ends. Germline CDR1 is MNHEY and CDR2 is SMNVEV (reference sequence). This CDR3 is 13 amino acids long. CDR3 sequence: CASSSDGLRGYTF. The CDR3 DNA reads as TGTGCCAGCAGTTCCGACGGACTCCGGGGCTACACCTTC.

This clone was counted only a few times. This chain joins TRBV18 and TRBJ1-6, with unresolved D. Germline CDR1 and CDR2: KGHSH and LQKENI. Trimming took off 3 bases at V and 2 bases at J, with 8 bases between the two ends. The CDR3 loop spans 15 amino acids. For the CDR3, the DNA is TGTGCCAGCTCACCCCGACCGACCTATAATTCACCCCTCCACTTT. Translating it yields CASSPRPTYNSPLHF. The variable domain in full, with the rest retrieved from reference TRBV18 and TRBJ1-6, is NAGVMQNPRHLVRRRGQEARLRCSPMKGHSHVYWYRQLPEEGLKFMVYLQKENIIDESGMPKERFSAEFPKEGPSILRIQQVVRGDSAAYFCASSPRPTYNSPLHFGNGTRLTVT.

This clone was seen only a few times. This chain links TRBV2 with TRBJ2-7; TRBD1 or TRBD2 may be the D gene (5 bases each). The CDR3 extends over 13 amino acids. Germline CDR1 and CDR2: SNHLY and FYNNEI. V was pared by 10 bases and J by 6 bases, with 19 bases between. CDR3 residues: CAKSGAGGGEQYF. DNA of the CDR3: TGTGCCAAGTCCGGGGCGGGTGGCGGCGAGCAGTACTTC.

The rearrangement uses TRBV5-5 and TRBJ2-7, with D maybe TRBD2 (5 bases). The germline V and J ends were trimmed by 4 bases and 0 bases, with 11 bases remaining between them. The CDR3 is 14 amino acids. Germline V gene sequence: CDR1 SGHKS, CDR2 YYEKEE (reference sequence). The CDR3 protein is CASSELGSSYEQYF. As DNA, the CDR3 is TGTGCCAGCAGCGAGCTGGGGAGCTCCTACGAGCAGTACTTC.

The chain has TRBV5-4 and TRBJ2-7, with D hard to call. This CDR3 spans 14 amino acids. The germline CDR1 and CDR2 sequences are SGHNT and YYREEE (reference sequence). Trimming took 0 bases from V and 0 from J, leaving 7 bases between them. The DNA for the CDR3 is TGTGCCAGCAGCTTGGGGGTTGGCTCCTACGAGCAGTACTTC. Translation gives CASSLGVGSYEQYF.

The V call is TRBV2, the J call TRBJ1-2; 7 bases line up with TRBD1. The germline V gene has CDR1 SNHLY and CDR2 FYNNEI. V shed 6 bases, J shed 5 bases, and the junction held 6 bases outside the gene matches. This CDR3 region has 13 residues. The CDR3 DNA reads as TGTGCCAGCAGCGCCATGACAGGGTATGGCTACACCTTC. Encoded protein: CASSAMTGYGYTF.

This chain links TRBV28 with TRBJ2-7; D unclear. Germline lookup yields CDR1 MDHEN and CDR2 SYDVKM. Between the trimmed V and J ends, which lost 2 bases and 2 bases, there was a span of 10 bases. The CDR3 extends over 14 amino acids. The CDR3 reads CASSLTARTYEQYF. CDR3 DNA: TGTGCCAGCAGTTTAACGGCCAGGACCTACGAGCAGTACTTC.

This chain links TRBV6-4 with TRBJ2-2; D gene unclear. Germline-derived CDR1 and CDR2 are MRHNA and SNTAGT. Trimming removed 3 bases from V and 1 base from J, with 6 bases in between. The CDR3 totals 14 residues. Written as DNA, the CDR3 is TGTGCCAGCAGTGAAGAGTGGAACACCGGGGAGCTGTTTTTT. Amino acid sequence: CASSEEWNTGELFF.

A few counts support this clone. The chain uses TRBV5-4 and TRBJ1-2; D remains unclear. From germline, CDR1 is SGHNT and CDR2 YYREEE (reference sequence). CDR3 size: 15 residues. Trimming took 0 bases from V and 4 from J, leaving 13 bases between them. CDR3 protein: CASSLDPGEPYGYTF. CDR3 DNA: TGTGCCAGCAGCTTGGATCCCGGGGAACCCTATGGCTACACCTTC. Complete variable domain (other parts from reference TRBV5-4 and TRBJ1-2): ETGVTQSPTHLIKTRGQQVTLRCSSQSGHNTVSWYQQALGQGPQFIFQYYREEENGRGNFPPRFSGLQFPNYSSELNVNALELDDSALYLCASSLDPGEPYGYTFGSGTRLTVV.

The CDR3 DNA reads as TGTGCCAGCTCTAAAGGCAGTCTTAATTCACCCCTCCACTTT. Translated: CASSKGSLNSPLHF. The J gene is TRBJ1-6, the V gene TRBV14; unclear D gene. This CDR3 region has 14 residues. Germline loops: CDR1 SGHDN, CDR2 FVKESK. The V end lost 8 bases, the J end lost 6 bases, and 14 bases lay between the germline ends.